The TCR beta chain under discussion was sequenced for a study of beta chain features in type 1 diabetes. About the research overall: Cell yields, gender and age were comparable in patients and healthy donors.

All of the isolated RNA was reverse transcribed, so expressed TCRB transcripts were sequenced. Assay: immunoSEQ multiplex PCR; the TCRdb copy retains only in-frame clones and omits some. This table has over 650,000 clones, over 12% appearing once. Germline V CDR1 and CDR2: GTSNPN, SVGIG (reference sequence). The CDR3 is 13 amino acids. V lost 0 bases and J 2 bases, leaving 6 bases between the germline ends. General study findings and limits: In all four CD4+ subsets, TCRB CDR3 length was significantly, moderately reduced in type 1 diabetes. Highly expressing activated T cells could be over-counted with a cDNA template.

Every single donor gave one heparinised blood draw, and these averaged about 116 mL. Each of the sorted populations had a purity greater than 95%. There are a few counts of this clone. The antigen remains unidentified. The receptor was derived from a young man with type 1 diabetes. The rearrangement joins TRBV30 to TRBJ2-3, with a possible D match to TRBD1 (5 bases). Material for sequencing was naive CD4+ T cells from blood. Here the CDR3 DNA reads TGTGCCTGGAGTGTTGGGGCCACAGATACGCAGTATTTT. As protein: CAWSVGATDTQYF.